This T cell receptor (beta chain) was captured by sequencing in a study of HIV-infected patients and healthy controls. Study results and caveats: HIV+ repertoires were severely depleted of MAIT alpha-chain CDR3s, unlike healthy controls.

The repertoire came from unfractionated whole blood and reflected all unsorted peripheral T cells. This clonotype has more than one count but fewer than ten. The antigen is not known. Reverse transcription used roughly 450 ng RNA and constant-region primers for alpha and beta. Separate chain-specific third strand synthesis with multiplexing indices produced the alpha and beta libraries. TCRdb processed the 5' RACE reads anew with MiXCR; each CDR3 protein has one entry. The sample records around 5,800 distinct CDR3 sequences, less than 25% being singletons. Germline V CDR1 and CDR2: SGHRS, YFSETQ. CDR3 size: 14 residues. Trimming took off 4 bases at V and 13 bases at J, with 18 bases between the two ends.

The sequence was collected from an adult with HIV infection. The input for sequencing was blood, taken before antiretroviral therapy. The chain has TRBV5-1 and TRBJ1-6; D possibly corresponds to TRBD1 (5 bases). The CDR3 sequence: CASSHSSRADPLHF. CDR3 bases: TGCGCCAGCAGCCACTCCTCCAGGGCAGATCCCCTCCACTTT.